This T cell receptor (beta chain) was sequenced for a study of OX40 agonist ivuxolimab in advanced cancers. General observations from the study: Antigen targets of the expanded peripheral T cells went undetermined. Some patients without response likewise showed low normalized clonal expansion.

Germline CDR1 is MNHEY and CDR2 is SMNVEV (reference sequence). J gave up 0 bases and V 0 bases, and 16 bases lay outside the gene matches. The CDR3 is 20 amino acids. In the case of this clone: The antigen remains unidentified.

Clones were read by immunoSEQ multiplex PCR, and TCRdb kept only the in-frame ones, dropping some. The sample comprises tens of thousands of clones, 70% to 90% of which are singletons, and around 0.76% rests with the top ten. The gene calls are TRBV27 and TRBJ2-5, with 7 bases lining up with TRBD2. The TCR originated in an adult with an advanced solid tumor such as melanoma, head and neck, liver or kidney cancer. This material consisted of CD4+ or CD8+ T cells sorted from blood, taken in a trial of the OX40 agonist ivuxolimab. The CDR3 DNA follows: TGTGCCAGCAGTTTATCCCCACCCCACGGGGGGTATAGCCACCAAGAGACCCAGTACTTC. Amino acids: CASSLSPPHGGYSHQETQYF.